The rows below give T cell receptor beta chains drawn from one sample of a study of CD8+CD57+ T cells in acquired aplastic anemia. MiXCR, applied by TCRdb to the reads, yields one record per CDR3 protein. The table lists roughly 170,000 distinct CDR3 sequences, around 50% of them singletons, with 13% in the top ten. Sequencing used sorted CD4+, CD8+, or CD8+CD57+ T cells (not recorded which) from PBMCs. The receptors were sampled from a human donor with aplastic anemia. CDR3s include the opening cysteine and the closing phenylalanine or tryptophan. D genes are given only for firm matches. For some rows the clone size is stated as once, few or many, or as a class when expanded; others skip it.

cdr3_nt,cdr3_aa,cdr3_length,d_call,clone_size,j_call,v_call
TGTGCCAGCAGAGAGGAGACAGGGAAGAATGAGCAGTTCTTC,CASREETGKNEQFF,14,TRBD1,NA,TRBJ2-1,TRBV2
TGTGCCAGTAGCATGGACAGGGGACCCAATCAGCCCCAGCATTTT,CASSMDRGPNQPQHF,15,TRBD1,NA,TRBJ1-5,TRBV11-1
TGTGCCAGCGGCCTGGCGGGGGGGAATGGAAACACCATATATTTT,CASGLAGGNGNTIYF,15,NA,few,TRBJ1-3,TRBV28
TGTGCCAGTAGTATACGGGGCAGGGGGAGTGAGCCCCAGCATTTT,CASSIRGRGSEPQHF,15,TRBD1,NA,TRBJ1-5,TRBV19
TGTGCCATCAGTGCACAGGGCGATCCACCCCTCCACTTT,CAISAQGDPPLHF,13,NA,few,TRBJ1-6,TRBV10-3
TGTGCCAGCAGTGAGTCCGGGGCCCGTTTGGAGACCCAGTACTTC,CASSESGARLETQYF,15,NA,NA,TRBJ2-5,TRBV2
TGCGCCAGCAGCTTAAACGGGACACCCAGGGAAAAACTGTTTTTT,CASSLNGTPREKLFF,15,NA,many,TRBJ1-4,TRBV5-1
TGCAGCGTCGACCCGGGACAGGGGTTGCTGGAGCAGTACTTC,CSVDPGQGLLEQYF,14,TRBD1,few,TRBJ2-7,TRBV29-1
TGTGCCAGCAGCCAAGACCCGGACACTGAAGCTTTCTTT,CASSQDPDTEAFF,13,NA,many,TRBJ1-1,TRBV4-2
TGTGCCAGCAGTGGGCAGGGGGCCACAGATACGCAGTATTTT,CASSGQGATDTQYF,14,TRBD1,NA,TRBJ2-3,TRBV2
TGTGCCAGCAGGAAACGACAGTCCACCTACGAGCAGTACTTC,CASRKRQSTYEQYF,14,NA,many,TRBJ2-7,TRBV2
TGTGCCAGCAGTCTTGTACCGGGGAGCGAGACCCAGTACTTC,CASSLVPGSETQYF,14,NA,NA,TRBJ2-5,TRBV3-1
TGTGCCAGCAGCTTGGGGGGGGAGACTCAGAGAGGCTACACCTTC,CASSLGGETQRGYTF,15,NA,many,TRBJ1-2,TRBV5-4
TGCAGTGCTAGAGATGTAGCGGGGGCCTACAATGAGCAGTTCTTC,CSARDVAGAYNEQFF,15,TRBD2,NA,TRBJ2-1,TRBV20-1
TGTGCCAGTAGATTTGCCCAGGGCAGGACCTACGAGCAGTACTTC,CASRFAQGRTYEQYF,15,NA,NA,TRBJ2-7,TRBV19
TGTGCCACCAGCAGAGGTCAAGAGACCCAGTACTTC,CATSRGQETQYF,12,NA,few,TRBJ2-5,TRBV15
TGTGCCAGCAGCCTAAAATGGGGGGCCAGGGAGACCCAGTACTTC,CASSLKWGARETQYF,15,NA,many,TRBJ2-5,TRBV9
TGTGCCACCAGCAGAGAGGATAGGGGGGGACCAGAGACCCAGTACTTC,CATSREDRGGPETQYF,16,NA,many,TRBJ2-5,TRBV15
TGTGCCAGCAACAGAAGGGGGACGGGAGGGTTTGGAGGTGAGCAGTTCTTC,CASNRRGTGGFGGEQFF,17,TRBD2,NA,TRBJ2-1,TRBV27
TGTGCCAGCAGCGTAGCTGCTACAGATACGCAGTATTTT,CASSVAATDTQYF,13,NA,NA,TRBJ2-3,TRBV9
TGTGCCAGCAGCTCGACTGGGTCCGGGGAGCTGTTTTTT,CASSSTGSGELFF,13,NA,many,TRBJ2-2,TRBV12-3/TRBV12-4
TGTGCCAGCAGTTTATACGATAACACCGGGGAGCTGTTTTTT,CASSLYDNTGELFF,14,NA,many,TRBJ2-2,TRBV12-3/TRBV12-4
TGTGCCAGCAGCATAGGGGACAGCTACTACGAGCAGTACTTC,CASSIGDSYYEQYF,14,TRBD1,NA,TRBJ2-7,TRBV4-2
TGCAGCGTTGAAGATGAGTGGTGGTCAGGGGGCGCAGGCACTGAAGCTTTCTTT,CSVEDEWWSGGAGTEAFF,18,TRBD1,NA,TRBJ1-1,TRBV29-1
TGTGCCAGCAGCCTTAGACAGACGGGGGCCAACGTCCTGACTTTC,CASSLRQTGANVLTF,15,NA,few,TRBJ2-6,TRBV3-1
TGTGCCAGCAGCTCGGGACAGGGTCCCCTCGAGCAGTACTTC,CASSSGQGPLEQYF,14,TRBD1,NA,TRBJ2-7,TRBV7-6
TGCAGTGCCAGCAAAAGCGGGGGGGGAAATACGCAGTATTTT,CSASKSGGGNTQYF,14,TRBD2,NA,TRBJ2-3,TRBV20-1
TGTGCCAGCAGCGACGGACAGGGGGCGCGGAATGAGCAGTTCTTC,CASSDGQGARNEQFF,15,TRBD1,many,TRBJ2-1,TRBV7-9
TGTGCCAGCAGAAGAAGGGGGAACACTGAAGCTTTCTTT,CASRRRGNTEAFF,13,NA,NA,TRBJ1-1,TRBV2
TGTGCCAGCACGGCTAGCGGGGCTAATTCCTACAATGAGCAGTTCTTC,CASTASGANSYNEQFF,16,TRBD2,NA,TRBJ2-1,TRBV6-1
TGTGCCATCAGTGTTTCAACTAATTCACCCCTCCACTTT,CAISVSTNSPLHF,13,NA,many,TRBJ1-6,TRBV10-3
TGTGCCAGCAGCTCCCCGGGCGGAGAGACCCAGTACTTC,CASSSPGGETQYF,13,NA,NA,TRBJ2-5,TRBV11-2